This T cell receptor beta chain was found in a study of CD8 T cells in Susac syndrome. Turning to the study itself: When blood was drawn, the patients with Susac syndrome were therapy-naive, on corticosteroids, or on intravenous immunoglobulin alone.

The CDR3 is made up of 13 amino acids. Germline CDR1 and CDR2: SGHVS and FQNEAQ. The V end lost 1 base, the J end lost 4 bases, and 5 bases lay between the germline ends. About 0.45 to 1 ug RNA was reverse transcribed with random hexamers. It was immunoSEQ multiplex PCR that amplified TCR beta CDR3 across 54 Vbeta and 13 Jbeta. Using its own MiXCR run on the immunoSEQ multiplex PCR reads, TCRdb lists one record per CDR3 protein. Altogether 80,000 to 95,000 distinct CDR3 sequences are present, around 94% being singletons, with the ten largest covering roughly 0.97%. V and J are TRBV7-8 and TRBJ2-1; D is ambiguous. The sequence was collected from a human donor with Susac syndrome. Sequences were obtained from CD8+ T cells from PBMCs. DNA of the CDR3: TGTGCCAGCAGCTTAGGAATATACAATGAGCAGTTCTTC. It translates to CASSLGIYNEQFF.